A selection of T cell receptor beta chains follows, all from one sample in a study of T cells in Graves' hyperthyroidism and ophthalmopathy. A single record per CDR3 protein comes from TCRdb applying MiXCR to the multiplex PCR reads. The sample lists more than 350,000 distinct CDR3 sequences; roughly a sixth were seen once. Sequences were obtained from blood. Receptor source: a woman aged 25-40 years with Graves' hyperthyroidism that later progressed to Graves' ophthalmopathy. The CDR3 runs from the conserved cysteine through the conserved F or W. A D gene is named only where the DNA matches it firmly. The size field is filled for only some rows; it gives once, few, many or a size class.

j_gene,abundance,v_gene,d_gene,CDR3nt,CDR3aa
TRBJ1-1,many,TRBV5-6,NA,TGTGCCAGCAGCTTGGCGGTCTCGACCCGGAGCACTGAAGCTTTCTTT,CASSLAVSTRSTEAFF
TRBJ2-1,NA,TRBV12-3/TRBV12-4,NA,TGTGCCAGCAGTTTCGGGGAAACTGAGCAGTTCTTC,CASSFGETEQFF
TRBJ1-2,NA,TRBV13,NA,TGTGCCAGCAGCTTAGCTCCCGGGGGAATTAGTGGCTACACCTTC,CASSLAPGGISGYTF
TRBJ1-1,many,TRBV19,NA,TGTGCCAGTAGAGAATTGAACACTGAAGCTTTCTTT,CASRELNTEAFF
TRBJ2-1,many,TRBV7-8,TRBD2,TGTGCCAGCAGCCCCGGGGGGGCCGGCTCCTACAATGAGCAGTTCTTC,CASSPGGAGSYNEQFF
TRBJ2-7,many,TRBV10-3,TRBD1,TGTGCCATCAGTGGACAAACAGGGGGGCCGTACGAGCAGTACTTC,CAISGQTGGPYEQYF
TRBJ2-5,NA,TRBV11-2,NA,TGTGCCAGCAGCCAAGAGGTTACGTACCAAGAGACCCAGTACTTC,CASSQEVTYQETQYF
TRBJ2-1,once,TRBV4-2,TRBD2,TGTGCCAGCAGCCAAACGGGAGGGCCGAATGAGCAGTTCTTC,CASSQTGGPNEQFF
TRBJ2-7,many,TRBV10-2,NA,TGCGCCAGCAGTGAGTCAAACGGAGAGGCCCTCGAGCAGTACTTC,CASSESNGEALEQYF
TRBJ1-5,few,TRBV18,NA,TGTGCCAGCTCATCGGACAGACACAATCAGCCCCAGCATTTT,CASSSDRHNQPQHF
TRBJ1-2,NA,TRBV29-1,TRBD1,TGCAGCGTTGGGACAGGGTTTCTTAACTATGGCTACACCTTC,CSVGTGFLNYGYTF
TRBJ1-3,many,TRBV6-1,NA,TGTGCCAGCAAGATTCGGGGTACTGGAAACACCATATATTTT,CASKIRGTGNTIYF
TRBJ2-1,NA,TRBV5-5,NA,TGTGCCGGCAGCCGGGTGGCTAATACCAATGAGCAGTTCTTC,CAGSRVANTNEQFF
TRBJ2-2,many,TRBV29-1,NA,TGCAGCGTTCCGGGTCAGGAGAACACCGGGGAGCTGTTTTTT,CSVPGQENTGELFF
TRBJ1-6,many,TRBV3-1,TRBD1,TGTGCCAGCAGCCCTTGGACAGGGGACGGTAATTCACCCCTCCACTTT,CASSPWTGDGNSPLHF
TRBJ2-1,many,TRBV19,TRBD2,TGTGCCAGTAGTTGGCGGGAGAAACACAATGAGCAGTTCTTC,CASSWREKHNEQFF